The source of this TCR beta chain is a study of cytomegalovirus exposure and HLA in healthy donors. Vbeta (60) and Jbeta (13) primers were used in the PCR. The assay was immunoSEQ multiplex PCR, and TCRdb's table has in-frame clones only and misses some. The table records tens of thousands of clones, 65% to 90% of them present only once. The CDR3 is 13 residues long. Germline lookup yields CDR1 SGHTA and CDR2 FQGNSA. Trimming at V came to 6 bases and at J to 2 bases, leaving 4 bases not matched to a gene. The TCR sequence derives from a female donor in good health and CMV-seronegative. The chain employs TRBV7-2 and TRBJ2-7, with 7 nucleotides matching TRBD1. Material for sequencing was PBMCs. CDR3 nucleotide sequence: TGTGCCAGCAGTTGGGACAGTACCTACGAGCAGTACTTC. Protein: CASSWDSTYEQYF. The full variable domain, completed using reference TRBV7-2 and TRBJ2-7, is GAGVSQSPSNKVTEKGKDVELRCDPISGHTALYWYRQSLGQGLEFLIYFQGNSAPDKSGLPSDRFSAERTGGSVSTLTIQRTQQEDSAVYLCASSWDSTYEQYFGPGTRLTVT.